This TCR beta chain emerged from a study of blood T cell repertoires in COVID-19. Overall study: Samples of COVID-19 (acute and convalescent) were obtained from the United States, Italy and Spain. From T cells, B-cell-depleted T cells, or PBMCs came the material, which was cDNA or gDNA.

CDR3 size: 14 residues. Trimming removed 2 bases from V and 5 bases from J; junction bases left unmatched: 5. CDR1 and CDR2 from the germline V gene are SEHNR and FQNEAQ (reference sequence). Original methodology: It was from reference gene primer amplification that nucleated cell counts were estimated. Generated by immunoSEQ multiplex PCR, the TCRdb table keeps only in-frame clones and is missing some. V and J calls plus clone size are reproduced from that table; the DNA served to infer D and trimming. The profile shows some 120,000 clones, just over 75% of them singletons. The chain links TRBV7-9 to TRBJ2-5; 7 bases align to TRBD1. The receptor comes from a human donor in a cohort sampled during active COVID-19. Sequences were obtained from peripheral blood. The DNA for the CDR3 is TGTGCCAGCAGCTTACATGACAGGGCTGAGACCCAGTACTTC. Its translation: CASSLHDRAETQYF.